These 5 T cell receptor beta chains share one sample of origin, sequenced in a study of blood T cell repertoires in COVID-19. Measured with immunoSEQ multiplex PCR; TCRdb has only the in-frame clones, and not every one. Of about 150,000 clones in the sample, roughly 86% are singletons; the top ten hold 0.95%. The sample taken for sequencing was peripheral blood. The receptors originated from a woman aged 45-59 years with acute or convalescent COVID-19.

The rearrangement joins TRBV7-6 to TRBJ1-5; D uncertain. The length of the CDR3 is 14 residues. CDR1 SGHVS and CDR2 FNYEAQ come from the germline V gene. The ends were cut back, 5 bases at V and 1 base at J, with 9 bases in the middle. The CDR3, as DNA: TGTGCCAGCAGCCTGCCCGGGAGCAATCAGCCCCAGCATTTT. Its translation is CASSLPGSNQPQHF.

The chain carries TRBV7-3 and TRBJ2-2, with a weak D call TRBD1 (6 bases). Germline loops: CDR1 SGHTA, CDR2 FQGTGA. This CDR3 contains 15 residues. Trimming pared 2 bases from V and 3 bases from J, leaving 10 bases between. The CDR3 here is CASSLLGGDTGELFF. The DNA for the CDR3 is TGTGCCAGCAGCTTATTAGGGGGAGACACCGGGGAGCTGTTTTTT. The whole variable domain, remainder taken from reference TRBV7-3 and TRBJ2-2, is GAGVSQTPSNKVTEKGKYVELRCDPISGHTALYWYRQSLGQGPEFLIYFQGTGAADDSGLPNDRFFAVRPEGSVSTLKIQRTERGDSAVYLCASSLLGGDTGELFFGEGSRLTVL.

The chain couples TRBV5-6 to TRBJ2-1; D gene uncertain. The CDR3 is made up of 13 amino acids. V dropped 0 bases and J dropped 4 bases, with 5 bases sitting between them. Germline CDR1 SGHDT, CDR2 YYEEEE. Written as DNA, the CDR3 is TGTGCCAGCAGCTTGGCCCCTTACAATGAGCAGTTCTTC. Its protein is CASSLAPYNEQFF.

Comments on this clone: The junction and the germline gene differ at one end; a read error may be behind it. This rearrangement joins TRBV7-9 to TRBJ2-7, with a possible D match to TRBD2 (5 bases). The CDR3 is 14 residues long. Looked up from germline, CDR1 is SEHNR and CDR2 is FQNEAQ (reference sequence). CDR3 in DNA: TGTGCCAGCAGCCCCGTCGGGGTTTCCTCCGAGCAGTACTTC. Translated, it gives CASSPVGVSSEQYF.

This clone has more than one count but fewer than ten. This sequence joins TRBV10-1 and TRBJ1-3; D gene unclear. This CDR3 region has 15 residues. CDR1 is WNHNN, CDR2 SYGVQD, per germline (reference sequence). V shed 8 bases and J shed 0 bases, with 14 bases lying between them. CDR3 sequence (DNA): TGCGCCAGCGGACTACTTATAAGCTCTGGAAACACCATATATTTT. This gives the protein CASGLLISSGNTIYF.